A selection of T cell receptor beta chains follows, all from one sample in a study of shared clonotypes between healthy human individuals. Libraries were prepared by immunoSEQ multiplex PCR; TCRdb keeps only in-frame clonotypes and omits some of them. The sample lists 95,000 to 120,000 clones; approximately 70% were seen once. Sequenced material: memory CD8+ T cells sorted from blood. The receptors were sampled from a woman in her twenties or thirties in good health. Both conserved end residues are part of each CDR3. A D gene is named only where the DNA matches it firmly. Only some rows state a clone size, as once, few, many or a class for expanded clones.

V	J	D	size	length	CDR3	DNA
TRBV11-2	TRBJ2-5	NA	NA	15	CASSFGTIDQETQYF	TGTGCCAGCAGCTTTGGGACAATCGATCAAGAGACCCAGTACTTC
TRBV19	TRBJ1-1	NA	NA	14	CASRGGGPRAPAFF	TGTGCCAGTAGGGGTGGGGGGCCACGGGCGCCAGCTTTCTTT
TRBV6-1	TRBJ1-1	NA	few	15	CASSETIRLNTEAFF	TGTGCCAGCAGTGAAACAATCCGGTTGAACACTGAAGCTTTCTTT
TRBV5-1	TRBJ2-2	TRBD1	NA	15	CASSAETGDTGELFF	TGCGCCAGCAGCGCGGAAACAGGGGACACCGGGGAGCTGTTTTTT
TRBV18	TRBJ2-3	TRBD1	NA	15	CANADRGDGPDTQYF	TGTGCCAACGCTGACAGGGGCGATGGACCAGATACGCAGTATTTT
TRBV6-1	TRBJ2-3	TRBD1	many	15	CASLAGTGDTDTQYF	TGTGCCAGCCTTGCCGGGACAGGGGACACAGATACGCAGTATTTT
TRBV7-6	TRBJ2-7	NA	NA	13	CASSIDSFHEQYF	TGTGCCAGCAGCATAGACAGTTTCCACGAGCAGTACTTC
TRBV25-1	TRBJ2-1	TRBD2	NA	16	CASSVQEREGKLEQFF	TGTGCCAGCAGCGTTCAGGAGCGGGAGGGAAAACTCGAGCAGTTCTTC
TRBV7-6	TRBJ2-5	NA	NA	14	CASSLNRPEGTQYF	TGTGCCAGCAGCCTAAACAGGCCGGAGGGGACCCAGTACTTC
TRBV6-6	TRBJ2-7	NA	NA	15	CASSYTHSVTYEQYF	TGTGCCAGCAGTTACACCCATTCGGTAACCTACGAGCAGTACTTC
TRBV7-6	TRBJ2-2	TRBD1	NA	16	CASSLDRGRRTGELFF	TGTGCCAGCAGCCTAGACAGGGGGCGGCGGACCGGGGAGCTGTTTTTT
TRBV7-8	TRBJ1-1	NA	few	14	CASSFGQMNTEAFF	TGTGCCAGCAGCTTCGGACAGATGAACACTGAAGCTTTCTTT
TRBV5-6	TRBJ2-3	NA	many	15	CASSLKLTSTDTQYF	TGTGCCAGCAGCTTGAAGCTCACCAGCACAGATACGCAGTATTTT
TRBV2	TRBJ1-1	NA	NA	12	CASRLLNTEAFF	TGTGCCAGCAGGTTATTGAACACTGAAGCTTTCTTT
TRBV7-8	TRBJ2-7	TRBD2	NA	16	CASSSQKLAGRYEQYF	TGTGCCAGCAGCTCACAAAAACTAGCGGGAAGGTACGAGCAGTACTTC
TRBV11-1	TRBJ2-3	TRBD2	few	18	CASSLASGTEAFTDTQYF	TGTGCCAGCAGCTTAGCTAGCGGGACCGAGGCCTTCACAGATACGCAGTATTTT
TRBV4-2	TRBJ1-2	NA	NA	12	CASSPDSAGYTF	TGTGCCAGCAGCCCGGACTCGGCGGGCTACACCTTC
TRBV28	TRBJ1-1	TRBD1	NA	17	CASSLGTGGESDTEAFF	TGTGCCAGCAGTTTAGGGACAGGGGGAGAATCGGACACTGAAGCTTTCTTT
TRBV6-6	TRBJ2-1	NA	NA	16	CASSLPGGSSYNEQFF	TGTGCCAGCAGCCTTCCGGGCGGCAGCTCCTACAATGAGCAGTTCTTC
TRBV5-8	TRBJ2-6	NA	NA	16	CASSFGSYSGANVLTF	TGTGCCAGCAGCTTCGGTTCCTACTCTGGGGCCAACGTCCTGACTTTC
TRBV7-9	TRBJ2-7	NA	NA	16	CASSLIGGGAPYEQYF	TGTGCCAGCAGCTTAATCGGTGGGGGAGCTCCCTACGAGCAGTACTTC
TRBV27	TRBJ2-5	NA	NA	11	CASIYGEAQYF	TGTGCCAGTATCTACGGGGAGGCCCAGTACTTC
TRBV7-4	TRBJ2-7	NA	NA	12	CASSLLEYEQYF	TGTGCCAGCAGCTTGCTGGAGTACGAGCAGTACTTC
TRBV6-1	TRBJ1-3	NA	once	13	CASTPGEGNTIYF	TGTGCCAGCACCCCGGGGGAAGGAAACACCATATATTTT
TRBV13	TRBJ2-1	NA	once	14	CASSFSLRVNEQFF	TGTGCCAGCAGCTTCAGCCTCAGGGTCAATGAGCAGTTCTTC
TRBV6-1	TRBJ2-5	NA	NA	15	CASSELQGGQETQYF	TGTGCCAGCAGTGAACTACAGGGTGGGCAAGAGACCCAGTACTTC
TRBV18	TRBJ2-3	NA	few	15	CASSPDWNRPDTQYF	TGTGCCAGCTCACCCGATTGGAACAGGCCAGATACGCAGTATTTT
TRBV27	TRBJ1-1	TRBD1	NA	14	CASSLTGAITEAFF	TGTGCCAGCAGTTTGACAGGGGCTATCACTGAAGCTTTCTTT
TRBV2	TRBJ2-7	TRBD2	NA	14	CASSPRVSGGEQYF	TGTGCCAGCAGTCCGCGGGTCTCCGGGGGGGAGCAGTACTTC
TRBV6-5	TRBJ2-7	TRBD2	NA	15	CASSYSGLAGYEQYF	TGTGCCAGCAGTTATTCCGGACTAGCGGGATACGAGCAGTACTTC
TRBV6-6	TRBJ1-1	NA	NA	15	CASSYGEFMNTEAFF	TGTGCCAGCAGTTACGGGGAGTTCATGAACACTGAAGCTTTCTTT
TRBV11-2	TRBJ1-2	TRBD1	NA	14	CASSVPTGEGGYTF	TGTGCCAGCAGCGTGCCCACAGGGGAAGGGGGCTACACCTTC
TRBV11-2	TRBJ1-6	NA	NA	19	CASSHLGQGSYIRNSPLHF	TGTGCCAGCAGCCACCTCGGGCAGGGTTCCTACATCCGAAATTCACCCCTCCACTTT
TRBV7-2	TRBJ2-7	NA	NA	12	CASSFSRYEQYF	TGTGCCAGCAGCTTCTCAAGATACGAGCAGTACTTC
TRBV10-3	TRBJ1-4	NA	NA	11	CAISGGEKLFF	TGTGCCATCAGTGGTGGTGAAAAACTGTTTTTT
TRBV2	TRBJ2-1	TRBD1	NA	15	CASREDRGRDNEQFF	TGTGCCAGCAGAGAGGACAGGGGGCGCGACAATGAGCAGTTCTTC
TRBV4-1	TRBJ2-1	NA	NA	12	CASSQTRSEQFF	TGCGCCAGCAGTCAAACGAGGAGTGAGCAGTTCTTC
TRBV7-8	TRBJ2-3	NA	NA	14	CASSLSRVTDTQYF	TGTGCCAGCAGCTTATCCAGGGTCACAGATACGCAGTATTTT
TRBV30	TRBJ1-1	NA	NA	13	CAWRVGGGTEAFF	TGTGCCTGGAGAGTGGGTGGCGGGACTGAAGCTTTCTTT
TRBV5-1	TRBJ2-7	NA	many	16	CASSWTVAEGVYEQYF	TGCGCCAGCAGCTGGACTGTGGCTGAAGGAGTTTACGAGCAGTACTTC
TRBV28	TRBJ2-7	NA	NA	14	CASSTGTELYEQYF	TGTGCCAGCAGCACTGGGACTGAACTTTACGAGCAGTACTTC
TRBV29-1	TRBJ2-6	NA	NA	13	CSVVLSGANVLTF	TGCAGCGTTGTTCTCTCTGGGGCCAACGTCCTGACTTTC
TRBV28	TRBJ2-5	TRBD2	NA	16	CASRETSGSLQETQYF	TGTGCCAGCAGGGAGACTAGCGGGAGTCTCCAAGAGACCCAGTACTTC